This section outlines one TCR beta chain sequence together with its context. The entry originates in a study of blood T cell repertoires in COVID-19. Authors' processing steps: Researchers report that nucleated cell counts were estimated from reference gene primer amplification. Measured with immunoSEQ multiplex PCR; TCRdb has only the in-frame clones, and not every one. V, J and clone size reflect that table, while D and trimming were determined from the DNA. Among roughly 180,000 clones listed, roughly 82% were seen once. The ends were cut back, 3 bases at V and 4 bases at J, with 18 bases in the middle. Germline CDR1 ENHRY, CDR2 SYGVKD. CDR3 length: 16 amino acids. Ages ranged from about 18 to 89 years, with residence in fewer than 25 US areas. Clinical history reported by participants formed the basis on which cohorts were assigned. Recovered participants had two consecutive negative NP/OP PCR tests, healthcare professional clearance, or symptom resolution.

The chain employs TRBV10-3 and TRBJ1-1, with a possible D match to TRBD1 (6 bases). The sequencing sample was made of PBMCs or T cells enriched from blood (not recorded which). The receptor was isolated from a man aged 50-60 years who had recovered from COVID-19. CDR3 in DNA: TGTGCCATCAGTGACGACAGGTCCCCAGGCGGCACTGAAGCTTTCTTT. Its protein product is CAISDDRSPGGTEAFF.